This T cell receptor (beta chain) came from a study of glioma-infiltrating T cells after dendritic cell vaccination (dated by TCRdb to 2016 to 2018). General notes on the study: Of the approximately 15 glioblastoma patients in the cohort, all drawn from Phase I and II dendritic cell vaccination trials, 9 were newly diagnosed and 6 had recurrent disease. Between the early 2000s and the early 2010s, patients were given autologous tumor lysate-pulsed dendritic cell vaccination. To make the vaccine, monocyte-derived dendritic cells were cultured for seven to eight days with IL-4 and GM-CSF and then pulsed overnight with autologous tumor lysate. Three intradermal dendritic cell vaccine injections were administered to patients at biweekly intervals in the arm below the axilla. Tumor-infiltrating lymphocyte content was quantified and tumor and blood repertoires were compared in dendritic cell-vaccinated glioblastoma patients by deep sequencing of TCR beta CDR3 regions. Survival after dendritic cell vaccination was correlated with TCR sequencing metrics, such as TIL content and the overlap between tumor and blood repertoires. Results the study describes overall, beyond this receptor: The cohort was small and heterogeneous, few patients had complete blood and tumor sets, and even fewer had initial-recurrent tumor pairs. Higher estimated pretreatment TIL content predicted longer time to progression and overall survival after dendritic cell vaccination. No direct relationship between TCR clonality and survival was found, suggesting a diverse polyclonal response may matter. The response model built on TCR overlap across three groups was characterized as speculative, with prospective validation still needed.

The germline V gene encodes CDR1 SGHRS and CDR2 YFSETQ. The CDR3 has 15 amino acids, counting the end cysteine and phenylalanine. The only DNA kept is the CDR3, 45 bases in frame from the first base. V is pared back by 3 bases and J by 4 bases, with 16 bases lying between the germline termini. This sample's time point label indicates: after dendritic cell vaccination, including at tumor progression/relapse. Selection of patients required sufficient residual fresh-frozen tumor tissue and over two years of available survival data. An isocitrate dehydrogenase mutation was not carried by any of the glioblastoma patients, although molecular status was otherwise variable. PBMC were collected before vaccination, two weeks after the third vaccination, and at tumor progression if progression occurred. The Qiagen DNeasy Blood extraction Kit was used to extract genomic DNA. In regard to this clone: No antigen is known for it. Nothing much larger sits one base from this clone, and base qualities are not available.

Using the immunoSEQ assay, TCRB CDR3 regions were amplified from roughly 2.2 micrograms of genomic DNA, or from all available DNA when less than that was on hand. The multiplex PCR relied on 60 forward primers for TCR V beta segments and 13 reverse primers for J beta segments. To estimate reads per starting template, synthetic control templates were spiked into each sample at limiting dilution. Reads of 87 bp were generated by sequencing on the Illumina HiSeq System. Turning to the authors' computational methods: To remove PCR and sequencing errors, closely related sequences were merged with a nearest neighbor algorithm. TCR overlap was measured as the percentage of unique tumor TCR beta sequences that were also present in the peripheral blood of the same patient. What TCRdb holds here is the immuneACCESS table cut down to in-frame rearrangements. Part of the clones is not present; checked against another copy, under half of the missing clones reflect an unresolved V gene, and the others are unexplained. V and J calls and clone size are those listed in that table; D and trimming were worked out from the DNA. For this sample there are 99,000 or so clones; roughly 89% appear just once. Approximately 2.7% of the sample is held by the ten biggest clonotypes.

The sequence links TRBV5-1 to TRBJ2-5; tentative D gene TRBD1, with 6 bases matching. The specimen comprised blood, sampled after dendritic cell vaccination. The clonotype was recovered from a human donor with glioblastoma. CDR3 loop: CASSWAGTPTETQYF. The DNA is as follows: TGCGCCAGCAGCTGGGCCGGGACACCAACAGAGACCCAGTACTTC.